Shown below are 16 T cell receptor beta chains from a single sample sequenced in a study of blood T cell repertoires in COVID-19. The repertoire was sequenced with immunoSEQ multiplex PCR; TCRdb's copy has only in-frame clones and lacks some. The table shows some 150,000 clones, with about nine tenths occurring only once. Source material: PBMCs or T cells enriched from blood (not recorded which). Source of these receptors: a man aged 45 to 65 who had recovered from COVID-19.

This chain links TRBV28 with TRBJ2-7, with 7 bases fitting TRBD2. Germline V lookup: CDR1 MDHEN, CDR2 SYDVKM. The CDR3 is 12 amino acids. The J segment lost 6 bases and the V segment lost 6 bases, leaving 5 bases of the junction unmatched. CDR3 sequence: CASRPREGEQYF. The CDR3 nucleotides are TGTGCCAGCAGACCCAGGGAGGGCGAGCAGTACTTC.

This clone came up a few times. The chain has TRBV9 and TRBJ2-1; D is perhaps TRBD1 (5 bases). The V end lost 4 bases, the J end lost 3 bases, and 8 bases lay between the germline ends. Germline V CDR1 and CDR2: SGDLS, YYNGEE. There are 13 residues in the CDR3. The CDR3 DNA reads TGTGCCAGCAGCCTACAGGACTACAATGAGCAGTTCTTC. This encodes CASSLQDYNEQFF.

A single count supports this clone. The gene calls are TRBV7-9 and TRBJ1-1; TRBD1 matches 10 bases. The CDR3 is 14 residues long. Germline CDR1 and CDR2: SEHNR and FQNEAQ (reference sequence). Trimming cost V 5 bases and J 7 bases; bases outside gene matches: 7. CDR3 nucleotide sequence: TGTGCCAGCAGCCCCCAGACAGGGGGCATTGAAGCTTTCTTT. This encodes CASSPQTGGIEAFF. Supplemented by reference TRBV7-9 and TRBJ1-1, the full variable domain reads DTGVSQNPRHKITKRGQNVTFRCDPISEHNRLYWYRQTLGQGPEFLTYFQNEAQLEKSRLLSDRFSAERPKGSFSTLEIQRTEQGDSAMYLCASSPQTGGIEAFFGQGTRLTVV.

This chain connects TRBV6-5 to TRBJ2-3; 7 bases line up with TRBD2. The CDR3 length is 15 residues. V shed 5 bases and J 4 bases; nucleotides not matched to a gene: 9. Looked up from germline, CDR1 is MNHEY and CDR2 is SVGAGI. CDR3 region: CASSPRGGWADTQYF. In DNA, the CDR3 is TGTGCCAGCAGTCCCCGGGGAGGGTGGGCAGATACGCAGTATTTT.

The chain couples TRBV19 to TRBJ2-2; 11 positions match TRBD2. The junction had 8 bases not matched to a gene; V was cut back by 3 bases and J by 5 bases. The CDR3 contains 17 residues. The germline CDR1 and CDR2 sequences are LNHDA and SQIVND (reference sequence). In DNA, the CDR3 is TGTGCCAGTAGTATTAAGGCTAGCGGGAGGTTTACCGGGGAGCTGTTTTTT. It encodes CASSIKASGRFTGELFF.

This chain joins TRBV28 and TRBJ2-6; TRBD1 is a possible D gene (6 bases). Germline V lookup: CDR1 MDHEN, CDR2 SYDVKM. This CDR3 comprises 18 residues. Trimming stripped 1 base from V and 0 bases from J, with 13 bases between. CDR3 sequence: CASSLLGALSSGANVLTF. The CDR3 DNA sequence: TGTGCCAGCAGTTTATTGGGGGCCCTTAGCTCTGGGGCCAACGTCCTGACTTTC.

V gene TRBV18 combines with J gene TRBJ2-1; 11 bases are shared with TRBD2. V shed 3 bases, J shed 5 bases, and the junction held 6 bases outside the gene matches. The germline CDR1 and CDR2 sequences are KGHSH and LQKENI. The CDR3 loop spans 16 amino acids. CDR3 residues: CASSPVGTSGNNEQFF. CDR3 nucleotides: TGTGCCAGCTCACCCGTCGGGACTAGCGGAAACAATGAGCAGTTCTTC.

This chain links TRBV10-1 with TRBJ2-3; 12 nucleotides match TRBD2. The V gene's germline CDR1 is WNHNN and CDR2 SYGVQD (reference sequence). The V and J ends lost 0 bases and 0 bases, in that order; junction bases with no gene match: 10. The CDR3 has 20 residues. CDR3 sequence (DNA): TGCGCCAGCAGTGAGTCGGTGGCTAGCGGGGGGGGGACTAGCACAGATACGCAGTATTTT. It yields the protein CASSESVASGGGTSTDTQYF.

The chain is built from TRBV30 and TRBJ2-1, with TRBD2 matching 10 bases. Trimming at V came to 6 bases and at J to 4 bases, leaving 9 bases not matched to a gene. Germline assignment: CDR1 GTSNPN and CDR2 SVGIG (reference sequence). The CDR3 extends over 15 amino acids. The CDR3 DNA sequence: TGTGCCTGCCCCGGCCCTAGCGGGGGATACAATGAGCAGTTCTTC. Residues: CACPGPSGGYNEQFF.

V is TRBV19 and J is TRBJ2-3; TRBD1 aligns across 8 bases. This CDR3 has 15 residues. The J segment lost 2 bases and the V segment lost 6 bases, leaving 7 bases of the junction unmatched. Looked up from germline, CDR1 is LNHDA and CDR2 is SQIVND (reference sequence). The CDR3 DNA reads TGTGCCAGTAGGCACAGGGGGTTTTACACAGATACGCAGTATTTT. It codes for CASRHRGFYTDTQYF.

This sequence joins TRBV11-2 and TRBJ1-1, with a possible D match to TRBD1 (5 bases). Germline V lookup: CDR1 SGHAT, CDR2 FQNNGV. The CDR3 has 15 amino acids. Trimming cost V 1 base and J 5 bases, with 14 bases left between them. CDR3 DNA sequence: TGTGCCAGCAGCTTAGTTCAGGGAATAGGGACTGAAGCTTTCTTT. Translating gives CASSLVQGIGTEAFF.

The V call is TRBV7-3, the J call TRBJ2-3, with D possibly being TRBD2 (5 bases). Looked up from germline, CDR1 is SGHTA and CDR2 is FQGTGA. V dropped 1 base and J dropped 6 bases, with 14 bases sitting between them. The CDR3 is made up of 15 amino acids. The CDR3 nucleotides read TGTGCCAGCAGCTTAAACGCGGGCATTTGGGATACGCAGTATTTT. This codes for CASSLNAGIWDTQYF.

The CDR3 loop reads CASSVGGGSTDTQYF. CDR3 coding DNA: TGTGCCAGCAGCGTAGGCGGGGGGTCCACAGATACGCAGTATTTT. V usage is TRBV9 and J usage is TRBJ2-3; 8 nucleotides agree with TRBD2. Looked up from germline, CDR1 is SGDLS and CDR2 is YYNGEE. The CDR3 sequence is 15 residues long. Trimming took 0 bases from V and 2 from J; bases not matched to a gene: 2.

This chain links TRBV21-1 with TRBJ1-2. TRBV21-1 is deemed a pseudogene. The CDR3 consists of 15 residues. The CDR3 sequence is CASSKGRLANYGYTF. In DNA, the CDR3 is TGTGCCAGCAGCAAAGGGCGGTTAGCTAACTATGGCTACACCTTC.

The chain combines TRBV18 with TRBJ2-7, with 7 bases that match TRBD1. Losses at the gene ends were 3 bases for V and 5 bases for J; bases not matched to a gene: 7. CDR1 is KGHSH, CDR2 LQKENI, per germline. CDR3 length equals 14 residues. The CDR3 spells CASSPYRDSDEQYF. In DNA, the CDR3 is TGTGCCAGCTCACCCTACCGGGACAGCGACGAGCAGTACTTC. The complete variable domain, with remaining parts taken from reference TRBV18 and TRBJ2-7, reads NAGVMQNPRHLVRRRGQEARLRCSPMKGHSHVYWYRQLPEEGLKFMVYLQKENIIDESGMPKERFSAEFPKEGPSILRIQQVVRGDSAAYFCASSPYRDSDEQYFGPGTRLTVT.

The chain has TRBV4-2 and TRBJ1-5, with a weak D call TRBD1 (5 bases). Per germline, CDR1 LGHNA and CDR2 YNFKEQ. This CDR3 is 15 amino acids long. V was shortened by 3 bases and J by 3 bases, with 12 bases between the two germline ends. As DNA, the CDR3 is TGTGCCAGCAGCCAGGGGGGGAGGGACAATCAGCCCCAGCATTTT. It specifies CASSQGGRDNQPQHF.